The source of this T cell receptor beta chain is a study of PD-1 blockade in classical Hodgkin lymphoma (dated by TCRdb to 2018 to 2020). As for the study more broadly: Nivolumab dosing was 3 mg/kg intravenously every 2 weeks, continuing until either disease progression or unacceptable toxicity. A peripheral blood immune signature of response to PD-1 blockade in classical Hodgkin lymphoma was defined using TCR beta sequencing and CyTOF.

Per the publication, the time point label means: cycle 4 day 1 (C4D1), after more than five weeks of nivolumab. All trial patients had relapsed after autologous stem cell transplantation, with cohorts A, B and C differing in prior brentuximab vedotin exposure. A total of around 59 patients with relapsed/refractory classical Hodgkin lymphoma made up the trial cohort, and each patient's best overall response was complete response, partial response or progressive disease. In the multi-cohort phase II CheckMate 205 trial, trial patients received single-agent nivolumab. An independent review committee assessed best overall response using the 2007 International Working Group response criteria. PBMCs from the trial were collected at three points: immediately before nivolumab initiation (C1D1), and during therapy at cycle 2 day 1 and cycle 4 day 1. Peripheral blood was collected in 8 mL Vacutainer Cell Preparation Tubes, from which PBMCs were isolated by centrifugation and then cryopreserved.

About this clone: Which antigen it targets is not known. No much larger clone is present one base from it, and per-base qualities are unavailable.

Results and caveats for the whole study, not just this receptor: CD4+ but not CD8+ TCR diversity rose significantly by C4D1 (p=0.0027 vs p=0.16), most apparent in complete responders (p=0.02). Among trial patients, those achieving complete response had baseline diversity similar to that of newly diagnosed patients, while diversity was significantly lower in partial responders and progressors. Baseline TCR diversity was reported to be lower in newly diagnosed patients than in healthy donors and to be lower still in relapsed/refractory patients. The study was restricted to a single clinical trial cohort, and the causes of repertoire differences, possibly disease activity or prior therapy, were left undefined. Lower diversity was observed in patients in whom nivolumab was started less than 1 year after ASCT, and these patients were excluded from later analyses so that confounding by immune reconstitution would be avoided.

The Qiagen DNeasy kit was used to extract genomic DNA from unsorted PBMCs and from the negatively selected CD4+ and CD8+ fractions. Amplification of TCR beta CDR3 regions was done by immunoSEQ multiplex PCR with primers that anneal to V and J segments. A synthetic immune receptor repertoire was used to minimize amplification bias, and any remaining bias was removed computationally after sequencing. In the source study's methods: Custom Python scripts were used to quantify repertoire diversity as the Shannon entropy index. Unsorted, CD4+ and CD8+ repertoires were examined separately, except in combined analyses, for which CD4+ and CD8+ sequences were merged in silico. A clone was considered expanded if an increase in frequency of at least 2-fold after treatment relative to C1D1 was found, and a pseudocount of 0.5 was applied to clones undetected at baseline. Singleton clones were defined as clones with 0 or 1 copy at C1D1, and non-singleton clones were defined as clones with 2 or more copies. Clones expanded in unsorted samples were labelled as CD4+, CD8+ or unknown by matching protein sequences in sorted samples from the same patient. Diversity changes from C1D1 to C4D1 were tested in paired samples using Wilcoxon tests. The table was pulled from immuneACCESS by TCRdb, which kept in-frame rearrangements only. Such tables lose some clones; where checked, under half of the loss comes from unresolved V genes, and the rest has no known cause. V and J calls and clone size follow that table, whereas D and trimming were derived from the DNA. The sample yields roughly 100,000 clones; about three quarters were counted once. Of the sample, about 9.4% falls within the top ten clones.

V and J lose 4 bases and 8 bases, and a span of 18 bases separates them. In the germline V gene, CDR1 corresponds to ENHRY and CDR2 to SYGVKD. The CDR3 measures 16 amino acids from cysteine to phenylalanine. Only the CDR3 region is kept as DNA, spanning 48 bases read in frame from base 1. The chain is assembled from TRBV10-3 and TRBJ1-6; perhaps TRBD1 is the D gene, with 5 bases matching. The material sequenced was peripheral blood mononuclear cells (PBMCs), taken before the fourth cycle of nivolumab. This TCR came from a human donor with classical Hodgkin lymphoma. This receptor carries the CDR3 CAISARTQGRDSPLHF. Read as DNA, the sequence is TGTGCCATCAGTGCCCGGACACAAGGAAGGGATTCACCCCTCCACTTT.